Included here is one TCR beta chain sequence, with context. Its recognized antigen is unknown. The source of the sample is a study of monozygotic twins with inflammatory bowel disease (dated by TCRdb to about 2019). Looking at the study overall: A total of some 30 monozygotic twin pairs were included in the full study, comprising nine German pairs (four IBD-concordant, five IBD-discordant) and 19 IBD-discordant Danish pairs. Each individual had, on average, about 151 000 unique TCRalpha sequences and 181 000 unique TCRbeta sequences available for analysis. Within discordant pairs, disease-associated traits were sought mainly by comparing IBD patients with their genetically identical healthy co-twins. The paper as a whole reports these results and caveats: Different T cell subtypes could not be distinguished in the analysis. Measured by the inverse Simpson index, TCRbeta repertoire diversity was lower in IBD patients than in their healthy co-twins. No single strong signal or clonotype linked to IBD turned up in the results, so the idea that one exists was not supported. Repertoire similarity did not differ between concordant and discordant twins, which could be due to limited statistical power. Compared with healthy twins, IBD patients had fewer clonotypes in common with other individuals, a difference most pronounced in patients showing signs of disease activity. Because patients were on differing immunosuppressive treatments, the repertoires may have picked up extra background noise and inter-individual variability.

The library was produced with 5' RACE. Preparation of each TCR library used 3,500 to 4,500 ng of total RNA. For each sample, cDNA synthesis was carried out in eight separate reactions using SMARTScribe reverse transcriptase. Unique molecular identifiers containing a 6-nucleotide sample barcode were introduced through template switching during cDNA synthesis. Two nested PCRs of roughly 16 and 10 cycles amplified the TCRalpha and TCRbeta cDNA, and bead purification followed each PCR. Before amplification, the cDNA was both treated with uracil DNA-glycosylase and purified with the QIAquick PCR purification kit. The second PCR added Illumina TruSeq-compatible adapters along with sample-specific barcodes. Library quality and concentration were checked on TapeStation and Qubit, and libraries were pooled at about 5 ng each. Pooled libraries were sequenced on an Illumina HiSeq2500 single-index Rapid Run with 2 x 100 bp reads and custom sequencing primers. Per the source publication's procedure: MiGEC version 1.2.6 was used for UMI-based consensus assembly, which corrected PCR and sequencing errors. MiXCR version 2.1.1 was used to carry out V(D)J alignment, clonotype assembly and CDR3 extraction. To normalise gene usage, clonotype sharing and MAIT/NKT TCR abundance, the analysis used the top 1000, 10 000 and 20 000 clonotypes per sample. Diversity was computed as the inverse Simpson index with the vegan R package after downsampling to 27 000 UMIs. Paired Mann-Whitney U tests were applied to discordant twin pairs, with Benjamini-Hochberg correction for multiple testing. The reads, reprocessed by TCRdb, yield one row per CDR3 protein sequence and no DNA. The V and J calls shown here were made by TCRdb, not taken from the authors' results. The table kept for this sample lists 150,000 to 200,000 distinct CDR3 sequences. In total, the top ten clones hold roughly 2.6% of the sample.

A roughly 2.4 ml peripheral blood sample was drawn into PAXgene tubes per donor and stored at -80°C. Without any T cell sorting, total RNA was extracted from whole blood using the PAXgene blood miRNA kit on an automated QIAcube. Peripheral blood from monozygotic twin pairs who were concordant or discordant for inflammatory bowel disease underwent deep TCRalpha and TCRbeta repertoire profiling using unique molecular barcoding. Smoking habits were recorded for all twin pairs, and each individual was classified as a current, former or never smoker. The sequence derives from a human donor with ulcerative colitis or Crohn's disease, or a healthy co-twin of an affected twin (not recorded which). The sequenced sample consisted of blood.

This receptor carries the CDR3 CASSQDLQGAVETHYF. The sequence joins TRBV4-1 to TRBJ2-5; TCRdb selects TRBD1, and the lack of DNA leaves this call unchecked. Counted from cysteine to phenylalanine, this CDR3 has 16 amino acids. A DNA sequence was not provided. Via the germline V gene, CDR1 is MGHRA and CDR2 YSYEKL.